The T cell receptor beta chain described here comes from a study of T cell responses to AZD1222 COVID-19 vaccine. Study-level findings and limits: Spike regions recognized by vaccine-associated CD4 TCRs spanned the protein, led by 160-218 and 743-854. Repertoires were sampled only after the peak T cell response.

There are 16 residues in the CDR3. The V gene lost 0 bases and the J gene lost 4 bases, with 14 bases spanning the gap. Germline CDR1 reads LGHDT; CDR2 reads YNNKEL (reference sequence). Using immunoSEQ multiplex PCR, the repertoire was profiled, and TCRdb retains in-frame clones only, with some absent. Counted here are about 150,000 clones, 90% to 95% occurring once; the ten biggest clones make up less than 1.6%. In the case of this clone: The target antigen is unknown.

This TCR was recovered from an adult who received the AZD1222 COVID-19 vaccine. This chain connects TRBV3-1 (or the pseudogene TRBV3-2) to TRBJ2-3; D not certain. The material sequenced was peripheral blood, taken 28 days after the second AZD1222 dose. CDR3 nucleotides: TGTGCCAGCAGCCAAGATTTAGTCCAAGTGGCAGATACGCAGTATTTT. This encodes CASSQDLVQVADTQYF.